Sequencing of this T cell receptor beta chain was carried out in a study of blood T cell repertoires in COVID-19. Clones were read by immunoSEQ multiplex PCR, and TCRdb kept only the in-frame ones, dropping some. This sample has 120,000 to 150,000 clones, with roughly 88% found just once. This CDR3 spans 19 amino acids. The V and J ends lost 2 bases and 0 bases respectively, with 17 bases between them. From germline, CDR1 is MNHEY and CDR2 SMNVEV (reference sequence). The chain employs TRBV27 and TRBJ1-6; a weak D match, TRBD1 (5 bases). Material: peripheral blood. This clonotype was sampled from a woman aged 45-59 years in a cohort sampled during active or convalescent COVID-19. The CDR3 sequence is CASSLNAGPKNSYNSPLHF. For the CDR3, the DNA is TGTGCCAGCAGTTTAAATGCAGGGCCAAAAAACTCCTATAATTCACCCCTCCACTTT.